The clone carrying this T cell receptor (beta chain) has only one observation. V lost 7 bases to trimming and J lost 2 bases, with 11 bases between them. This CDR3 contains 14 residues. Germline V gene sequence: CDR1 MNHEY, CDR2 SVGAGI. Under the authors' procedure: Scientists estimated how many nucleated cells there were by amplifying reference gene primers. TCRdb keeps only in-frame clones here, not all; method: immunoSEQ multiplex PCR. V and J calls and clone size come straight from that table; D and trimming were deduced from the DNA. This table has 130,000 to 150,000 clones, roughly 88% appearing once. This sample is drawn from a study of blood T cell repertoires in COVID-19. Study-level background: PBMCs, B-cell-depleted T cells, or T cells were the source of the cDNA or gDNA that made up the material.

The clonotype was recovered from a man in his 60s with active or convalescent COVID-19. The sequenced sample consisted of peripheral blood. The chain couples TRBV6-5 to TRBJ2-2; a weak D match, TRBD2 (5 bases). The chain's CDR3 is CASIRTGNTGELFF. The CDR3 nucleotides read TGTGCCAGCATCAGGACGGGAAACACCGGGGAGCTGTTTTTT.